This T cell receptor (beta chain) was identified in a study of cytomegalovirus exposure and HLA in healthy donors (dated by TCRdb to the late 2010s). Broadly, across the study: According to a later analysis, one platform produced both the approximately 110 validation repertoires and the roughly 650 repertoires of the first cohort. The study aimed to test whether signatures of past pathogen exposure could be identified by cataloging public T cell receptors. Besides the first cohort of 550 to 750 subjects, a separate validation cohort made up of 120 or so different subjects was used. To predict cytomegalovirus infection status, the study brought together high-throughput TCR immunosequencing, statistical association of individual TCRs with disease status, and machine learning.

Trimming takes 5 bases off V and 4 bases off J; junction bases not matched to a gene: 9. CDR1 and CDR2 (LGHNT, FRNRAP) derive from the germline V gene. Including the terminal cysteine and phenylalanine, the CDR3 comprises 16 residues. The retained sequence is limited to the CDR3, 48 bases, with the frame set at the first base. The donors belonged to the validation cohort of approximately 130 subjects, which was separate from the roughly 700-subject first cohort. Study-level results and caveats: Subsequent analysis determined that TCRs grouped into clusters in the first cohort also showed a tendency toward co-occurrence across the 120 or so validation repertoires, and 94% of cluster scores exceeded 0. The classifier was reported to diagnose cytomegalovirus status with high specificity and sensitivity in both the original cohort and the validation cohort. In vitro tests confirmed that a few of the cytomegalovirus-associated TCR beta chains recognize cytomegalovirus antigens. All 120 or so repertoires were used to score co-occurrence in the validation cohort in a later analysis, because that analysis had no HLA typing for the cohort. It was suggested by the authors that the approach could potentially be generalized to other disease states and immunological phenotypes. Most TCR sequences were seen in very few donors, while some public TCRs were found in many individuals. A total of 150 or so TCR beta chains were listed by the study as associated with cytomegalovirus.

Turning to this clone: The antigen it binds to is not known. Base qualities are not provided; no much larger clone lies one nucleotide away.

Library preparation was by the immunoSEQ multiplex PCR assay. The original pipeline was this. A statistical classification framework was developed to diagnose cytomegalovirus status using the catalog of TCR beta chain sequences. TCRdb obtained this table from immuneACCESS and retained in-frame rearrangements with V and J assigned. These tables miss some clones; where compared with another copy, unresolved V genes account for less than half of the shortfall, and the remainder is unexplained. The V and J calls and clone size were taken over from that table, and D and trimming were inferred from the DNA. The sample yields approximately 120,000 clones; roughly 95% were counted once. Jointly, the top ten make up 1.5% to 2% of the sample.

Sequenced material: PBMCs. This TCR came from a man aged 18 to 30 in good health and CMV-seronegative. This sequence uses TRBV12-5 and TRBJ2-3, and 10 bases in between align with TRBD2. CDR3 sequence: CASGLGTSEPADTQYF. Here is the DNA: TGTGCTAGTGGTCTGGGGACTAGCGAACCGGCAGATACGCAGTATTTT.